This is a list of T cell receptor beta chains from one sample in a study of T-cell reconstitution after alpha-beta-depleted transplantation in children. In TCRdb, the PCR reads were re-called with MiXCR into one record per CDR3 protein. This repertoire shows about a million distinct CDR3 sequences, around 30% found once; its top ten account for over 25%. Sequenced material: PBMCs, mostly from graft donor cells, taken 360 days after TCRalphabeta/CD19-depleted stem cell transplant. The source of these receptors is a boy under two years old who had a stem cell transplant for SCID, so the T cells may come from the graft donor. CDR3s leave out the opening cysteine and the closing phenylalanine or tryptophan.

TRBJ2-7,TRBV19,ASSMVWAGQTYEQY
TRBJ2-5,TRBV29-1,SVDGGNQETQY
TRBJ2-1,TRBV12-3/TRBV12-4,ASSFSSGGEIVNEQF
TRBJ1-5,TRBV4-1,ASSQVGQGGNQPQH
TRBJ2-3,TRBV12-3/TRBV12-4,ASRSPGSGGRDTQY
TRBJ2-3,TRBV12-3/TRBV12-4,ASNSKDSPDTQY
TRBJ1-1,TRBV4-1,ASSQDRGTGGLGTEAF
TRBJ1-4,TRBV10-3,AISEREGEKLF
TRBJ2-3,TRBV29-1,SLQRGGIDTQY
TRBJ1-1,TRBV6-5,ASSYAPRAGAAF
TRBJ2-3,TRBV5-1,ASSSRQSRGADTQY
TRBJ2-5,TRBV7-2,ASSRLGRGQGETQY
TRBJ1-1,TRBV5-1,ASSVQGWDTEAF
TRBJ2-2,TRBV29-1,SAARTGELF
TRBJ1-4,TRBV5-1,ASSPDRGLSNEKLF
TRBJ1-2,TRBV9,ASSVEPSGGVYGYT
TRBJ2-3,TRBV6-2/TRBV6-3,ASSYRDLRTDTQY
TRBJ2-7,TRBV4-3,ASSQDCTGNYEQY
TRBJ2-1,TRBV5-1,ASSLVPGLAGGSSYNEQF
TRBJ1-1,TRBV28,ASSTQGVNTEAF
TRBJ2-6,TRBV7-3,ASSLSPSSGANVLT
TRBJ2-1,TRBV28,ASSSLINEQF
TRBJ1-1,TRBV6-6,ASRPGTAAEAF
TRBJ2-7,TRBV20-1,SASGRGSSYEQY
TRBJ1-4,TRBV9,ASSVGSGAPNEKLF
TRBJ2-2,TRBV5-6,ASSGGPDGELF
TRBJ2-7,TRBV5-1,ASSFGENEQY
TRBJ2-1,TRBV12-3/TRBV12-4,ATQRQGANNEQF
TRBJ1-1,TRBV7-6,ASSRLLVNPGQGNTEAF
TRBJ1-1,TRBV15,ATTSAPRDTEAF
TRBJ1-5,TRBV20-1,SARGGAVRFQPQH
TRBJ2-1,TRBV5-5,ASSLARGSSYNEQF
TRBJ1-3,TRBV20-1,SASQGHFSGNTIY
TRBJ2-2,TRBV12-3/TRBV12-4,ASSPDRQFNTGELF
TRBJ2-1,TRBV7-2,ASSWETGGSYNEQF
TRBJ2-7,TRBV11-2,ASRLGVENEQY
TRBJ2-3,TRBV5-1,ASSLVGDLPTDTQY
TRBJ2-1,TRBV7-3,ASSLGRGGPQF
TRBJ2-1,TRBV3-1,ASSPSVGTGINEQF
TRBJ1-1,TRBV29-1,SVESSGTERG
TRBJ2-1,TRBV20-1,SAPTRGRNYNEQF
TRBJ2-7,TRBV20-1,SASVPMGEQY
TRBJ2-1,TRBV6-2/TRBV6-3,ASRPTRAGFLTNEQF
TRBJ2-1,TRBV4-1,ASSPGTGNVEQF
TRBJ2-7,TRBV20-1,SALPSVGQY
TRBJ2-3,TRBV24-1,ATSDFGARDGTDTQY